The sequence of this TCR beta chain was determined in a study of human T cells and chemical hapten exposure. The time point denotes: patch test 3, about 24 weeks after DPC sensitization. As to treatment: therapeutic diphenylcyclopropenone sensitization with weekly scalp DPC. This clonotype has a handful of counts. What the library attached to individual cDNA molecules were unique molecular identifiers. In TCRdb, the RACE reads were re-called with MiXCR into one record per CDR3 protein. The sample records around 110,000 distinct CDR3 sequences, roughly 10% being singletons. This CDR3 is 14 amino acids long. In germline, CDR1 is ENHRY, CDR2 SYGVKD. The V end was cut by 2 bases, the J end by 5 bases, with 12 bases between.

This clonotype was sampled from a woman between 45 and 65 years old with alopecia areata. Some clones in this sample may be carry-over from other donors' samples. The rearrangement links TRBV10-3 to TRBJ1-2; D possibly corresponds to TRBD1 (5 bases). The sample was whole blood, taken in connection with sensitization to the hapten diphenylcyclopropenone (DPC). CDR3 nucleotide sequence: TGTGCCATCAGTGAGGCAGGGACGGAATATGGCTACACCTTC. Translated, it gives CAISEAGTEYGYTF.